The T cell receptor beta chain described here comes from a study of T cells in Graves' hyperthyroidism and ophthalmopathy. Study at large: Staff took peripheral blood when the initial diagnosis was made, before any treatment began.

Amplified TCR beta CDR3 regions came from RNA transcripts. In the first-round RT-PCR of the TCR CDR3, the HTBI primer set was used. One entry per CDR3 protein results from TCRdb running MiXCR on the multiplex PCR reads. Of fewer than 250,000 distinct CDR3 sequences in the sample, 15% to 20% are singletons; the top ten hold 25% to 30%. Trimming left V 8 bases short and J 5 bases short, with 12 bases between. The CDR3 loop spans 12 amino acids. From germline, CDR1 is MNHNS and CDR2 SASEGT. Every diagnosis used clinical symptoms, serum thyroxine and TRAb, thyroid ultrasound and orbital computed tomography. Many counts were recorded for this clonotype.

The TCR originated in a woman aged 18-29 years with Graves' ophthalmopathy. The chain has TRBV6-1 and TRBJ1-1, with D possibly matching TRBD1 (5 bases). The sequencing input was blood. CDR3 in amino acids: CASPRRETEAFF. In nucleotides, the CDR3 is TGTGCCAGCCCGCGCAGGGAGACTGAAGCTTTCTTT.